This T cell receptor beta chain was sequenced for a study of blood T cells in healthy people across ages. Each sample had at least 6 million PBMCs isolated. CDR3 length equals 15 residues. V trimming: 0 bases; J trimming: 0 bases; junction bases outside the gene matches: 5. Per germline, CDR1 DFQATT and CDR2 SNEGSKA (reference sequence). Alongside a J-beta primer mix, a sample-barcoded 5' primer served in a second PCR lasting roughly 6 to 11 cycles. TCRdb reprocessed the 5' RACE reads with MiXCR, giving one entry per CDR3 protein. Here the sample spans 1.2 million to 1.5 million distinct CDR3 sequences, 35% to 45% being singletons.

Sequencing was done on a sample of blood. The chain links TRBV20-1 to TRBJ2-7, with 7 positions matching TRBD2. The TCR comes from a woman aged 18-29 years in good health. For the CDR3, the DNA is TGCAGTGCTAGAGACGGGGGGACCAGCTCCTACGAGCAGTACTTC. Translated, it gives CSARDGGTSSYEQYF.